This T cell receptor beta chain emerged from a study of PD-1 blockade in mismatch repair-deficient tumors. The germline gives CDR1 SQVTM, CDR2 ANQGSEA. Trimming stripped 4 bases from V and 2 bases from J, with 12 bases between. The CDR3 runs to 13 residues. Assay: immunoSEQ multiplex PCR; the TCRdb copy retains only in-frame clones and omits some. The sample comprises around 120,000 clones, 88% of which are singletons, and about 12% rests with the top ten. The clonotype originates from an adult with mismatch repair-deficient cancer. The chain links TRBV29-1 to TRBJ2-7; D may be TRBD1 (6 bases). The source material was peripheral blood, sampled 72 weeks after starting pembrolizumab. DNA of the CDR3: TGCAGCGTTGTTAGGGACACAACCTACGAGCAGTACTTC. Translated, it gives CSVVRDTTYEQYF.